This entry is about one T cell receptor beta chain. The antigen remains undetermined. Researchers used the Oncomine TCR Beta short-read assay to sequence DNA from cultured CD4+ T cells. TCRdb analysed the PCR reads with MiXCR anew, one entry per CDR3 protein. Of 15,000 to 20,000 distinct CDR3 sequences listed, under 65% are singletons. Time point meaning: late sampling 161 to 241 days after vaccination in a few convalescent patients. The treatment is: approximately nine-day PBMC culture with coronavirus spike peptide pools or control peptides (ViraFEST assay). Under the ViraFEST approach, antigen-specific T cells were expanded with peptide pools and TCRs subsequently sequenced. The source of the sample is a study of vaccination and CD4 T cells after COVID-19. Overall study context: For control cultures, the treatment was a CEFX pool, an HIV-1 Nef pool, or no peptide.

Overall study findings and caveats: In convalescent patients, 304 of 307 vaccine-specific clones were mono-reactive for SARS-CoV-2 spike. The median count of SARS-CoV-2-reactive clonotypes rose from around 21 to 38, not significantly.

CDR1 is KGHDR and CDR2 is SFDVKD in the germline V gene. Trimming pared 3 bases from V and 2 bases from J, leaving 12 bases between. This CDR3 is 15 amino acids long. V is TRBV24-1 and J is TRBJ2-5, with unresolved D. The sample was CD4+ T cells from blood, cultured in vitro, taken about 7 months after SARS-CoV-2 vaccination. The source is a human donor who had recovered from COVID-19. This CDR3 reads CATSDPDKEQETQYF. CDR3 sequence (DNA): TGTGCCACCAGTGATCCTGACAAGGAACAAGAGACCCAGTACTTC.